One and the same sample provided the 27 T cell receptor beta chains below, sequenced in a study of T-cell reconstitution after alpha-beta-depleted transplantation in children. During its preparation, the TCRbeta library received unique molecular identifiers. TCRdb called the PCR reads again in MiXCR, with one record for every CDR3 protein. The sample shows approximately 130,000 distinct CDR3 sequences, 8.5% to 10% of them seen only once. The sequencing used PBMCs, mostly from graft donor cells, collected 180 days after TCRalphabeta/CD19-depleted stem cell transplant. The source is a girl in the first two years of life who had a stem cell transplant for combined immunodeficiency, so the T cells may come from the graft donor.

The V call is TRBV7-2, the J call TRBJ2-3, with D perhaps being TRBD1 or TRBD2 (5 bases each). The CDR3 is made up of 15 amino acids. V dropped 5 bases and J dropped 0 bases, with 12 bases sitting between them. CDR1 and CDR2 from the germline V gene are SGHTA and FQGNSA. The CDR3 region is CASSRDRFSTDTQYF. CDR3 in DNA: TGTGCCAGCAGCCGGGACCGATTTAGCACAGATACGCAGTATTTT. Full variable domain (missing parts from reference TRBV7-2 and TRBJ2-3): GAGVSQSPSNKVTEKGKDVELRCDPISGHTALYWYRQSLGQGLEFLIYFQGNSAPDKSGLPSDRFSAERTGGSVSTLTIQRTQQEDSAVYLCASSRDRFSTDTQYFGPGTRLTVL.

There are a few counts of this clonotype. This chain links TRBV20-1 with TRBJ2-3; D remains ambiguous. Germline V lookup: CDR1 DFQATT, CDR2 SNEGSKA (reference sequence). This CDR3 has 13 residues. With 2 bases removed from V and 2 bases from J, the gap between germline ends came to 8 bases. The CDR3 is CSARRHNTDTQYF. CDR3 DNA sequence: TGCAGTGCTAGAAGACACAACACAGATACGCAGTATTTT.

To note about this clonotype: A read error may be the cause here, since a much bigger clone is one base away. This chain connects TRBV5-5 to TRBJ2-6, with D possibly TRBD2 on 6 matching bases. There are 17 residues in the CDR3. The germline V gene encodes CDR1 SGHKS and CDR2 YYEKEE (reference sequence). In DNA form, the CDR3 reads TGTGCCAGCAGCTTCCAGGGAGGTGGTGGTGGGGCCAACGGCCTGACTTTC. This codes for CASSFQGGGGGANGLTF.

This clonotype was detected only a few times. The chain is built from TRBV29-1 and TRBJ2-7; TRBD2 matches at 7 bases. The CDR3 sequence is 13 residues long. J lost 5 bases, V lost 4 bases, and 8 bases had no gene match. Germline V gene lookup returns CDR1 SQVTM and CDR2 ANQGSEA. CDR3 DNA: TGCAGCGTTGGGGGGGGACTCTGGAACGAGCAGTACTTC. Amino acids: CSVGGGLWNEQYF.

The chain recombines TRBV20-1 with TRBJ2-5; D gene ambiguous. The CDR3 extends over 14 amino acids. Trimming removed 0 bases from V and 1 base from J, with 9 bases in between. Germline-derived CDR1 and CDR2 are DFQATT and SNEGSKA (reference sequence). CDR3 coding DNA: TGCAGTGCTAGAGATCGGGTCCTCCAAGAGACCCAGTACTTC. This translates into CSARDRVLQETQYF.

This sequence joins TRBV6-5 and TRBJ2-6; D possibly uses TRBD1 or TRBD2 (5 bases each). This CDR3 region has 16 residues. From germline, CDR1 is MNHEY and CDR2 SVGAGI. V was trimmed by 4 bases and J by 11 bases, leaving 21 bases between them. The CDR3 DNA sequence: TGTGCCAGCAGTTCCCGAGGGGTTAGGTTAAAACACGTCCTGACTTTC. Translation: CASSSRGVRLKHVLTF.

This clonotype has a handful of counts. V usage is TRBV9 and J usage is TRBJ2-6; D remains ambiguous. CDR1 and CDR2 from the germline V gene are SGDLS and YYNGEE. The germline V and J ends were trimmed by 0 bases and 4 bases, with 8 bases remaining between them. The CDR3 has 15 residues. Written as DNA, the CDR3 is TGTGCCAGCAGCGTAGTGGGGTCCGGGGCCAACGTCCTGACTTTC. It specifies CASSVVGSGANVLTF.

A few counts support this clonotype. This sequence joins TRBV5-1 and TRBJ1-1; D not certain. Germline loops: CDR1 SGHRS, CDR2 YFSETQ. This CDR3 contains 13 residues. Trimming shortened V by 4 bases and J by 4 bases, and 11 bases separated the two germline ends. The CDR3 sequence: CASSRSLTTEAFF. The CDR3 DNA sequence: TGCGCCAGCAGCCGGTCATTGACCACTGAAGCTTTCTTT.

Points on this clonotype: The junction and the germline gene differ at one end; a read error may be behind it. The V call is TRBV20-1, the J call TRBJ1-4; D is undetermined. This CDR3 has 16 residues. The germline V gene has CDR1 DFQATT and CDR2 SNEGSKA (reference sequence). The CDR3 DNA reads TGCAGTGCCATTAGAGGGTCATTTGCAACTGATGAAAAACTGTTTTTT. Amino acid sequence: CSAIRGSFATDEKLFF.

As to this clonotype: A read error is likely, as this CDR3 ends without the conserved phenylalanine or tryptophan. The genes are TRBV27 and TRBJ1-4, with 8 bases that match TRBD1. The V gene's germline CDR1 is MNHEY and CDR2 SMNVEV (reference sequence). The junction had 12 bases not matched to a gene; V was cut back by 4 bases and J by 8 bases. The CDR3 length is 16 residues. The CDR3, as DNA: TGTGCCAGCAGTTCCTACGGACAGGGTGAAAGCGAAAAACTGTTTCTT. It codes for CASSSYGQGESEKLFL.

This clonotype has a single count. A much larger clone sits a single nucleotide away, making a read error possible. The chain uses TRBV5-1 and TRBJ2-2, with D unresolved. With 2 bases removed from V and 1 base from J, the gap between germline ends came to 9 bases. This CDR3 comprises 15 residues. The germline V gene has CDR1 SGHRS and CDR2 YFSETQ. The CDR3 is CASSFQDRNTGELFF. CDR3 in DNA: TGCGCCAGCAGCTTCCAGGACCGGAACACCGGGGAGCTGTTTTTT.

Comment on this clonotype: The junction does not match germline at one end; this may be a read error. The rearrangement links TRBV12-3 or TRBV12-4 to TRBJ2-2; D possibly uses TRBD1 or TRBD2 (5 bases each). The CDR3 totals 14 residues. The CDR3 DNA reads as TGTGCCATCAGTTTGGGACCCGGGGCCGGGGAGCTGTTTTTT. It translates to CAISLGPGAGELFF.

This clonotype was observed at least ten times. J is TRBJ2-5 and V is TRBV5-1; D remains ambiguous. V was cut by 1 base and J by 0 bases, with 4 bases left in between. Per germline, CDR1 SGHRS and CDR2 YFSETQ. The CDR3 runs to 13 residues. The CDR3 region has the DNA TGCGCCAGCAGCTTGACAGACCAAGAGACCCAGTACTTC. Amino acid sequence: CASSLTDQETQYF.

V is TRBV20-1 and J is TRBJ2-3; 11 bases are a match to TRBD1. V shed 6 bases and J 7 bases; nucleotides not matched to a gene: 6. The germline V gene encodes CDR1 DFQATT and CDR2 SNEGSKA (reference sequence). This CDR3 region has 13 residues. This CDR3 is CSAVGDRGNTQYF. CDR3 DNA: TGCAGTGCCGTGGGGGACAGGGGGAATACGCAGTATTTT.

This clonotype was seen a handful of times. J is TRBJ2-7 and V is TRBV12-3 or TRBV12-4; weak D call: TRBD1 (5 bases). V lost 4 bases to trimming and J lost 1 base, with 20 bases between them. The CDR3 contains 17 residues. CDR3 in amino acids: CASSSTLTRQLSYEQYF. The CDR3 nucleotides are TGTGCCAGCAGTTCTACCCTAACCAGACAGTTATCCTACGAGCAGTACTTC.

This clonotype was picked up a small number of times. V is TRBV10-3 and J is TRBJ1-6; weak D call: TRBD1 (5 bases). Germline lookup yields CDR1 ENHRY and CDR2 SYGVKD. Trimming took 7 bases from V and 8 from J, leaving 12 bases between them. This CDR3 has 13 residues. The CDR3 DNA is TGTGCCATCACCGGCAGGGAGGATTCACCCCTCCACTTT. Translated: CAITGREDSPLHF.

The V and J genes are TRBV5-1 and TRBJ2-7; D is ambiguous. The V gene lost 0 bases and the J gene lost 0 bases, with 7 bases spanning the gap. CDR3 size: 14 residues. The V gene's germline CDR1 is SGHRS and CDR2 YFSETQ. The CDR3 protein is CASSLAVPSYEQYF. CDR3 nucleotides: TGCGCCAGCAGCTTGGCGGTACCCTCCTACGAGCAGTACTTC.

For this clonotype: This CDR3 is missing its conserved last phenylalanine or tryptophan, likely due to a read error. This chain links TRBV29-1 with TRBJ1-1; no reliable D call. CDR1 and CDR2 (germline): SQVTM, ANQGSEA. V lost 4 bases and J 1 base, leaving 10 bases between the germline ends. The CDR3 runs to 13 residues. The CDR3 protein is CSVASRGNTEAFS. In nucleotides, the CDR3 is TGCAGCGTTGCTTCAAGAGGGAACACTGAAGCTTTCTCT.

This clonotype was detected ten times or more. This chain links TRBV4-1 with TRBJ2-3, with D perhaps TRBD2 (6 bases). Per germline, CDR1 MGHRA and CDR2 YSYEKL. CDR3 length: 16 residues. Trimming pared 1 base from V and 2 bases from J, leaving 13 bases between. The CDR3 region is CASSQVSGLLTDTQYF. The CDR3 DNA sequence: TGCGCCAGCAGCCAAGTTTCGGGACTGCTCACAGATACGCAGTATTTT.

This rearrangement joins TRBV10-3 to TRBJ2-3, with 7 positions matching TRBD2. Germline CDR1 reads ENHRY; CDR2 reads SYGVKD. After removal of 7 bases from V and 1 base from J, the junction contained 8 bases not matched to a gene. CDR3 length: 15 residues. The CDR3 sequence is CAIKSGGPGTDTQYF. For the CDR3, the DNA is TGTGCCATCAAGTCGGGAGGCCCGGGCACAGATACGCAGTATTTT.

This clonotype was recorded many times. This rearrangement joins TRBV10-3 to TRBJ2-6; D is unclear. Germline V gives CDR1 ENHRY, CDR2 SYGVKD. The V and J ends lost 4 bases and 0 bases respectively, with 7 bases between them. This CDR3 spans 15 amino acids. The CDR3 reads CAISGQDSGANVLTF. The CDR3 DNA reads TGTGCCATCAGTGGCCAGGACTCTGGGGCCAACGTCCTGACTTTC.

The genes are TRBV2 and TRBJ2-6; the D is unclear. The CDR3 sequence is 15 residues long. Germline CDR1 SNHLY, CDR2 FYNNEI. V shed 6 bases and J shed 0 bases, with 9 bases lying between them. The CDR3 sequence is CASSPLHSGANVLTF. The CDR3, as DNA: TGTGCCAGCAGCCCACTACACTCTGGGGCCAACGTCCTGACTTTC.

This sequence joins TRBV12-3 or TRBV12-4 and TRBJ1-1; D gene ambiguous. This CDR3 region has 14 residues. V lost 2 bases, J lost 1 base, and 8 bases lay in between. CDR3 amino acids: CASSLRDRNTEAFF. As DNA, the CDR3 is TGTGCCAGCAGTTTACGGGATCGGAACACTGAAGCTTTCTTT.

This clonotype appeared a few times. This chain connects TRBV10-3 to TRBJ1-6, with unresolved D. The germline V gene encodes CDR1 ENHRY and CDR2 SYGVKD. V shed 3 bases and J shed 5 bases, with 5 bases lying between them. There are 13 residues in the CDR3. The CDR3, as DNA: TGTGCCATCAGTGACGTTAATAATTCACCCCTCCACTTT. Translating it yields CAISDVNNSPLHF.

The V call is TRBV27, the J call TRBJ2-2; D unresolved. The CDR3 sequence is 12 residues long. Trimming took 8 bases from V and 4 from J, leaving 8 bases between them. Germline CDR1 is MNHEY and CDR2 is SMNVEV (reference sequence). The CDR3 here is CASSRATGELFF. The CDR3 DNA is TGTGCCAGCTCACGGGCCACCGGGGAGCTGTTTTTT.

This clonotype has a handful of counts. The chain uses TRBV20-1 and TRBJ1-2; possible D gene TRBD1, 5 bases. Per the germline V gene, CDR1 is DFQATT and CDR2 is SNEGSKA (reference sequence). The germline V and J ends were trimmed by 2 bases and 4 bases, with 20 bases remaining between them. The CDR3 covers 16 residues. The CDR3: CSARTVGGTIGYGYTF. CDR3 bases: TGCAGTGCTAGAACGGTGGGGGGGACGATAGGCTATGGCTACACCTTC.

Many counts were recorded for this clonotype. The J gene is TRBJ2-3, the V gene TRBV20-1, with 9 bases matching TRBD1. Germline CDR1 and CDR2: DFQATT and SNEGSKA (reference sequence). The CDR3 extends over 15 amino acids. V lost 6 bases, J lost 5 bases, and 12 bases stayed unmatched. The CDR3 nucleotides are TGCAGTGCACCAAGAGGGGACAGGGAACAAGATACGCAGTATTTT. It codes for CSAPRGDREQDTQYF.